The sequence of this T cell receptor beta chain was determined in a study of T cell responses to AZD1222 COVID-19 vaccine. Study-level results: It should be noted that donors were predominantly white British and more often female, and clonal diversity was possibly underestimated. AZD1222 recipients seropositive at baseline numbered only six.

The method was immunoSEQ multiplex PCR; TCRdb's version includes in-frame clones alone and lacks a portion of them. The sample lists roughly 200,000 clones, over 85% seen once, with more than 0.85% in the top ten. Germline trimming cut 1 base from V and 3 bases from J; bases unmatched to any gene: 8. CDR1 and CDR2 (germline): GTSNPN, SVGIG (reference sequence). CDR3 length equals 16 residues. With respect to this clone: What it binds is not known.

The V gene is TRBV30, the J gene TRBJ2-3, with 9 bases lining up with TRBD2. Sequenced material: peripheral blood, taken 28 days after the second dose of the MenACWY control vaccine. This receptor was obtained from an adult who received the MenACWY meningococcal vaccine as a control. The CDR3 here is CAWSALVAGETDTQYF. The CDR3 DNA is TGTGCCTGGAGTGCCCTGGTAGCGGGGGAAACAGATACGCAGTATTTT.